This entry lists 5 T cell receptor beta chains sequenced from one sample in a study of long-term antiretroviral therapy in people with HIV. Survey level was the resolution at which the v3.0 immunoSEQ assay ran. The table came from immunoSEQ multiplex PCR; TCRdb's copy has only in-frame clones and leaves some out. The sample carries about 25,000 clones, around 83% recorded once. Sequences were derived from unsorted PBMCs, sampled 3 years after starting antiretroviral therapy. The receptor set was obtained from a man aged 18 to 30 with HIV.

This chain connects TRBV10-3 to TRBJ1-1; tentative D call: TRBD1 (5 bases). Germline V CDR1 and CDR2: ENHRY, SYGVKD. Trimming took 7 bases from V and 3 from J, leaving 9 bases between them. The CDR3 is made up of 12 amino acids. The CDR3 coding sequence is TGTGCCATCACGGGGGGGGACACTGAAGCTTTCTTT. It yields the protein CAITGGDTEAFF.

The chain has TRBV12-1 and TRBJ1-3; TRBD1 was called by the table and not checked on the DNA. TRBV12-1 is given as a pseudogene. This CDR3 spans 15 amino acids. This chain's CDR3 is CASSFRTGTGNTIYF. As DNA, the CDR3 is TGTGCCAGCAGCTTTAGGACAGGGACTGGAAACACCATATATTTT.

Here the CDR3 reads CSVENHKVNTEAFF. CDR3 sequence (DNA): TGCAGCGTTGAGAACCATAAAGTGAACACTGAAGCTTTCTTT. This sequence joins TRBV29-1 and TRBJ1-1; no clear D gene. This CDR3 comprises 14 residues. With 3 bases removed from V and 0 bases from J, the gap between germline ends came to 11 bases. Germline CDR1 reads SQVTM; CDR2 reads ANQGSEA.

This rearrangement joins TRBV28 to TRBJ2-6; unclear D gene. The CDR3 totals 13 residues. V shed 5 bases and J shed 4 bases, with 6 bases lying between them. Germline CDR1 reads MDHEN; CDR2 reads SYDVKM. CDR3 in DNA: TGTGCCAGCAGTCATCGGGGGGCCAACGTCCTGACTTTC. It yields the protein CASSHRGANVLTF.

V is TRBV4-1 and J is TRBJ1-2; TRBD1 aligns across 7 bases. V lost 4 bases, J lost 5 bases, and 7 bases stayed unmatched. Germline assignment: CDR1 MGHRA and CDR2 YSYEKL. The CDR3 is made up of 14 amino acids. The CDR3: CASSPRGAVYGYTF. The CDR3 coding sequence is TGCGCCAGCAGCCCCAGGGGGGCGGTATATGGCTACACCTTC.